These 14 T cell receptor beta chains were all obtained from the same sample, sequenced in a study of technical replicates of blood from a few donors. Assay used: immunoSEQ multiplex PCR; TCRdb lists only in-frame clones, some missing. Of 80,000 to 100,000 clones listed, approximately 96% are singletons. Sequencing used T cells isolated from PBMCs. The receptors here all came from a human donor in good health.

Written as DNA, the CDR3 is TGTGCCAGCAGGGACAGGGCGTTCCCCGAGCAGTACTTC. Translation: CASRDRAFPEQYF. The V and J genes are TRBV6-1 and TRBJ2-7; the match to TRBD1 covers 8 bases. The CDR3 runs to 13 residues. CDR1 and CDR2 from the germline V gene are MNHNS and SASEGT. The junction had 7 bases not matched to a gene; V was cut back by 6 bases and J by 6 bases.

The chain carries TRBV7-2 and TRBJ2-3; D not resolved. Trimming shortened V by 5 bases and J by 2 bases, and 2 bases separated the two germline ends. The germline V gene has CDR1 SGHTA and CDR2 FQGNSA. The CDR3 totals 11 residues. The CDR3 is CASSLTDTQYF. CDR3 sequence (DNA): TGTGCCAGCAGCCTCACAGATACGCAGTATTTT.

In its sample, this clone was seen a few times. The rearrangement links TRBV5-8 to TRBJ1-5, with no clear D. The V gene lost 4 bases and the J gene lost 2 bases, with 10 bases spanning the gap. Germline V gives CDR1 SGHTS, CDR2 YDEGEE. The CDR3 extends over 14 amino acids. CDR3 sequence reads: CASSLRGGNQPQHF. The DNA for the CDR3 is TGTGCCAGCAGCCTGCGGGGAGGCAATCAGCCCCAGCATTTT. Full variable domain (remainder filled in from reference TRBV5-8 and TRBJ1-5): EAGVTQSPTHLIKTRGQQATLRCSPISGHTSVYWYQQALGLGLQFLLWYDEGEERNRGNFPPRFSGRQFPNYSSELNVNALELEDSALYLCASSLRGGNQPQHFGDGTRLSIL.

In its sample, this clone was seen once. This rearrangement joins TRBV25-1 to TRBJ2-1; 16 positions match TRBD2. CDR1 is MGHDK, CDR2 SYGVNS, per germline. The J segment lost 2 bases and the V segment lost 5 bases, leaving 6 bases of the junction unmatched. The CDR3 contains 18 residues. The DNA of the CDR3 is TGTGCCAGCAGTCAGGGACTAGCGGGAGGGCCCCCCTACAATGAGCAGTTCTTC. Protein sequence: CASSQGLAGGPPYNEQFF.

This chain links TRBV19 with TRBJ2-5; TRBD2 aligns across 8 bases. The CDR3 has 14 amino acids. Germline CDR1 and CDR2: LNHDA and SQIVND (reference sequence). V lost 2 bases and J lost 1; bases outside the gene matches: 0. In nucleotides, the CDR3 is TGTGCCAGTAGTATAAGCGGGAGCCAAGAGACCCAGTACTTC. Translation gives CASSISGSQETQYF.

V usage is TRBV5-1 and J usage is TRBJ1-5; TRBD1 aligns across 7 bases. The CDR3 consists of 15 residues. The germline gives CDR1 SGHRS, CDR2 YFSETQ. Unmatched junction bases numbered 7, after V lost 5 bases and J lost 2 bases. The CDR3 spells CASRLTGHGNQPQHF. The CDR3 region has the DNA TGCGCCAGCAGACTGACAGGGCACGGCAATCAGCCCCAGCATTTT.

The V gene is TRBV6-6, the J gene TRBJ2-7; D unresolved. The germline V gene has CDR1 MNHNY and CDR2 SVGAGI (reference sequence). V was shortened by 4 bases and J by 7 bases, with 17 bases between the two germline ends. This CDR3 comprises 14 residues. The CDR3: CASSSDSTRVEQYF. The DNA for the CDR3 is TGTGCCAGCAGTTCCGACTCTACACGGGTAGAGCAGTACTTC.

This chain uses TRBV18 with TRBJ1-2, with D possibly TRBD1 on 5 matching bases. From germline, CDR1 is KGHSH and CDR2 LQKENI. V was cut by 0 bases and J by 4 bases, with 12 bases left in between. The CDR3 length is 15 residues. In DNA, the CDR3 is TGTGCCAGCTCACCACCGGAGACAGATTTCTATGGCTACACCTTC. Residues: CASSPPETDFYGYTF. The entire variable domain, with the rest obtained from reference TRBV18 and TRBJ1-2, is as follows: NAGVMQNPRHLVRRRGQEARLRCSPMKGHSHVYWYRQLPEEGLKFMVYLQKENIIDESGMPKERFSAEFPKEGPSILRIQQVVRGDSAAYFCASSPPETDFYGYTFGSGTRLTVV.

CDR3 nucleotides: TGCGCCAGCAGCCAAGAGTCGCGGTGGACAGATACGCAGTATTTT. Residues: CASSQESRWTDTQYF. The chain joins TRBV4-1 to TRBJ2-3; no firm D call. Germline V gene data show CDR1 as MGHRA and CDR2 as YSYEKL. V lost 0 bases to trimming and J lost 3 bases, with 10 bases between them. The CDR3 totals 15 residues.

This chain connects TRBV30 to TRBJ2-7, with 12 positions matching TRBD2. Germline-derived CDR1 and CDR2 are GTSNPN and SVGIG (reference sequence). Trimming at V came to 3 bases and at J to 4 bases, leaving 13 bases not matched to a gene. The CDR3 runs 17 residues. CDR3 region: CAWRSTSGSKGLYEQYF. CDR3 in DNA: TGTGCCTGGAGGTCGACTAGCGGGAGTAAGGGGTTATACGAGCAGTACTTC.

The rearrangement joins TRBV28 to TRBJ1-4, with 10 bases that match TRBD1. Germline CDR1 reads MDHEN; CDR2 reads SYDVKM. This CDR3 is built from 14 residues. The ends lost 5 bases at V and 7 bases at J; junction bases unmatched: 4. CDR3 nucleotides: TGTGCCAGCAGTGGGACAGGGGTTCTTGAAAAACTGTTTTTT. The encoded protein is CASSGTGVLEKLFF.

This clone was counted once. The chain is built from TRBV7-3 and TRBJ2-2, with D possibly being TRBD2 (7 bases). The CDR3 totals 15 residues. Germline lookup yields CDR1 SGHTA and CDR2 FQGTGA. V was shortened by 5 bases and J by 6 bases, with 16 bases between the two germline ends. CDR3 sequence (DNA): TGTGCCAGCAGCCCTCTGGGGGGGGCCCCCGGGGAGCTGTTTTTT. Residues: CASSPLGGAPGELFF.

The gene calls are TRBV6-5 and TRBJ2-3; 7 bases line up with TRBD2. This CDR3 has 15 residues. Germline V lookup: CDR1 MNHEY, CDR2 SVGAGI. J lost 2 bases, V lost 6 bases, and 8 bases had no gene match. CDR3 residues: CASSLLAEATDTQYF. For the CDR3, the DNA is TGTGCCAGCAGCCTGCTAGCGGAGGCCACAGATACGCAGTATTTT.

The rearrangement joins TRBV9 to TRBJ1-5; D not resolved. Between the trimmed V and J ends, which lost 2 bases and 2 bases, there was a span of 11 bases. In germline, CDR1 is SGDLS, CDR2 YYNGEE. CDR3 size: 15 residues. In nucleotides, the CDR3 is TGTGCCAGCAGCGTGGCGGGGATTGGCAATCAGCCCCAGCATTTT. It translates to CASSVAGIGNQPQHF.